This T cell receptor beta chain was retrieved from a study of cytomegalovirus exposure and HLA in healthy donors. This PCR relied on a set of 60 Vbeta primers and 13 Jbeta primers. Generated by immunoSEQ multiplex PCR, the TCRdb table keeps only in-frame clones and is missing some. The sample carries roughly 110,000 clones, roughly three quarters recorded once. Whole-study findings and limits: Diagnosis of cytomegalovirus status made by the classifier reportedly showed high specificity and sensitivity. From TCR beta sequences, most subjects' HLA-A and HLA-B alleles were reportedly predicted accurately. Later on, an analysis tied 18,000 or so TCR beta sequences to HLA alleles at 0.05 false discovery rate.

With respect to this clone: The antigen is undetermined. This sample also contains other DNA sequences that code for the same CDR3.

Trimming stripped 5 bases from V and 3 bases from J, with 7 bases between. Germline V gives CDR1 MNHEY, CDR2 SVGAGI. This CDR3 is built from 12 residues. The chain uses TRBV6-5 and TRBJ1-2, with a possible D match to TRBD1 (6 bases). Sequencing was performed on PBMCs. The receptor was derived from a woman younger than 30 in good health and CMV-seropositive. CDR3 sequence reads: CASSRTDYGYTF. CDR3 bases: TGTGCCAGCAGTAGGACAGACTATGGCTACACCTTC.